A selection of T cell receptor beta chains follows, all from one sample in a study of blood T cell repertoires in COVID-19. TCRdb keeps only in-frame clones here, not all; method: immunoSEQ multiplex PCR. The sample shows about 330,000 clones, under 95% of them seen only once. The specimen was PBMCs or T cells enriched from blood (not recorded which). The receptor source for this set is a woman aged 25 to 45 who had recovered from COVID-19. Both conserved end residues are part of each CDR3. The D gene is left open where the match is weak. The size of a clone is reported for some rows only, either as once, few or many, or as a class for expanded clones.

d_call: TRBD1; clone_size: -; j_call: TRBJ1-5; v_call: TRBV19; cdr3_length: 15; cdr3_aa: CASSQGQGEYQPQHF; cdr3_nt: TGTGCCAGTAGTCAAGGACAGGGGGAATACCAGCCCCAGCATTTT
d_call: TRBD2; clone_size: -; j_call: TRBJ2-1; v_call: TRBV4-3; cdr3_length: 17; cdr3_aa: CASSRTLGLADYNEQFF; cdr3_nt: TGCGCCAGCAGCCGAACCCTGGGACTAGCGGATTACAATGAGCAGTTCTTC
d_call: -; clone_size: once; j_call: TRBJ1-1; v_call: TRBV12-3/TRBV12-4; cdr3_length: 13; cdr3_aa: CASSLQENTEAFF; cdr3_nt: TGTGCCAGCAGTTTACAGGAGAACACTGAAGCTTTCTTT
d_call: TRBD1; clone_size: -; j_call: TRBJ1-5; v_call: TRBV7-2; cdr3_length: 15; cdr3_aa: CASSPRTGANQPQHF; cdr3_nt: TGTGCCAGCAGCCCAAGGACAGGGGCCAATCAGCCCCAGCATTTT
d_call: TRBD1; clone_size: few; j_call: TRBJ1-2; v_call: TRBV30; cdr3_length: 13; cdr3_aa: CAWSRDRNYGYTF; cdr3_nt: TGTGCCTGGAGCCGGGACAGAAACTATGGCTACACCTTC
d_call: TRBD2; clone_size: -; j_call: TRBJ2-1; v_call: TRBV14; cdr3_length: 13; cdr3_aa: CASRLRGGDEQFF; cdr3_nt: TGTGCCAGCAGACTCCGGGGGGGGGATGAGCAGTTCTTC
d_call: -; clone_size: -; j_call: TRBJ2-7; v_call: TRBV5-1; cdr3_length: 16; cdr3_aa: CASSLGGTTGIYEQYF; cdr3_nt: TGCGCCAGCAGCTTGGGAGGGACAACAGGGATTTACGAGCAGTACTTC
d_call: TRBD2; clone_size: -; j_call: TRBJ2-7; v_call: TRBV11-3; cdr3_length: 13; cdr3_aa: CASSSTSGREQYF; cdr3_nt: TGTGCCAGCAGCTCCACTAGCGGACGGGAGCAGTACTTC
d_call: TRBD1; clone_size: -; j_call: TRBJ2-7; v_call: TRBV15; cdr3_length: 18; cdr3_aa: CATSRKSITGTGAYEQYF; cdr3_nt: TGTGCCACCAGCAGAAAATCCATAACCGGGACAGGGGCCTACGAGCAGTACTTC
d_call: TRBD1; clone_size: -; j_call: TRBJ1-6; v_call: TRBV2; cdr3_length: 13; cdr3_aa: CASQGAPNSPLHF; cdr3_nt: TGTGCCAGCCAGGGGGCCCCTAATTCACCCCTCCACTTT
d_call: TRBD1; clone_size: -; j_call: TRBJ2-7; v_call: TRBV6-5; cdr3_length: 14; cdr3_aa: CASSTGTGLYEQYF; cdr3_nt: TGTGCCAGCAGTACCGGGACAGGGCTTTACGAGCAGTACTTC
d_call: -; clone_size: -; j_call: TRBJ1-3; v_call: TRBV3-1/TRBV3-2; cdr3_length: 11; cdr3_aa: CASSQGPTIYF; cdr3_nt: TGTGCCAGCAGCCAAGGGCCCACCATATATTTT
d_call: -; clone_size: -; j_call: TRBJ1-1; v_call: TRBV19; cdr3_length: 14; cdr3_aa: CASSTLSRDTEAFF; cdr3_nt: TGTGCCAGTAGCACCCTCAGTCGTGACACTGAAGCTTTCTTT
d_call: TRBD1; clone_size: -; j_call: TRBJ1-2; v_call: TRBV2; cdr3_length: 14; cdr3_aa: CASSGQGTNYGYTF; cdr3_nt: TGTGCCAGCAGCGGACAGGGGACGAACTATGGCTACACCTTC
d_call: TRBD2; clone_size: -; j_call: TRBJ2-3; v_call: TRBV5-1; cdr3_length: 15; cdr3_aa: CASLPRGLSTDTQYF; cdr3_nt: TGCGCCAGCTTGCCGCGGGGGTTGAGCACAGATACGCAGTATTTT
d_call: -; clone_size: -; j_call: TRBJ1-2; v_call: TRBV6-6; cdr3_length: 14; cdr3_aa: CASSYGAGTGGYTF; cdr3_nt: TGTGCCAGCAGTTACGGGGCGGGGACCGGTGGCTACACCTTC
d_call: -; clone_size: -; j_call: TRBJ2-7; v_call: TRBV9; cdr3_length: 13; cdr3_aa: CASSGEVSYEQYF; cdr3_nt: TGTGCCAGCAGCGGCGAGGTATCCTACGAGCAGTACTTC
d_call: -; clone_size: -; j_call: TRBJ1-4; v_call: TRBV23-1; cdr3_length: 15; cdr3_aa: CASSQDRRYPFGLFF; cdr3_nt: TGCGCCAGCAGTCAAGACAGGCGATACCCATTCGGACTGTTTTTT
d_call: -; clone_size: few; j_call: TRBJ2-7; v_call: TRBV28; cdr3_length: 16; cdr3_aa: CASSPFPRDTSYEQYF; cdr3_nt: TGTGCCAGCAGCCCTTTTCCCCGGGACACCTCCTACGAGCAGTACTTC
d_call: TRBD1; clone_size: -; j_call: TRBJ1-2; v_call: TRBV28; cdr3_length: 13; cdr3_aa: CASSTGQFYGYTF; cdr3_nt: TGTGCCAGCAGCACGGGACAGTTCTATGGCTACACCTTC
d_call: -; clone_size: -; j_call: TRBJ2-7; v_call: TRBV6-2/TRBV6-3; cdr3_length: 14; cdr3_aa: CASSSRQGGYEQYF; cdr3_nt: TGTGCCAGCAGTTCCCGACAGGGAGGTTACGAGCAGTACTTC
d_call: -; clone_size: -; j_call: TRBJ1-1; v_call: TRBV3-1/TRBV3-2; cdr3_length: 12; cdr3_aa: CASSPGNTEAFF; cdr3_nt: TGTGCCAGCAGCCCAGGTAACACTGAAGCTTTCTTT
d_call: -; clone_size: -; j_call: TRBJ1-2; v_call: TRBV7-9; cdr3_length: 13; cdr3_aa: CASSQDYDYGYTF; cdr3_nt: TGTGCCAGCAGCCAGGATTACGACTATGGCTACACCTTC
d_call: TRBD2; clone_size: -; j_call: TRBJ2-7; v_call: TRBV19; cdr3_length: 15; cdr3_aa: CASSSRTSGRGEQYF; cdr3_nt: TGTGCCAGTAGTTCGAGGACTAGCGGGAGAGGTGAGCAGTACTTC
d_call: -; clone_size: -; j_call: TRBJ1-2; v_call: TRBV19; cdr3_length: 14; cdr3_aa: CASSIDIQGYGYTF; cdr3_nt: TGTGCCAGTAGTATAGATATACAGGGATATGGCTACACCTTC
d_call: -; clone_size: -; j_call: TRBJ2-1; v_call: TRBV6-5; cdr3_length: 12; cdr3_aa: CASSYLGGEQFF; cdr3_nt: TGTGCCAGCAGTTACCTAGGGGGAGAGCAGTTCTTC
d_call: TRBD1; clone_size: -; j_call: TRBJ1-6; v_call: TRBV2; cdr3_length: 15; cdr3_aa: CASSEAGTGTSPLHF; cdr3_nt: TGTGCCAGCAGTGAAGCGGGGACAGGAACTTCACCCCTCCACTTT
d_call: -; clone_size: -; j_call: TRBJ1-2; v_call: TRBV10-3; cdr3_length: 16; cdr3_aa: CAIRGETQGRNYGYTF; cdr3_nt: TGTGCCATCAGGGGCGAAACACAGGGTCGGAACTATGGCTACACCTTC
d_call: -; clone_size: -; j_call: TRBJ2-2; v_call: TRBV5-1; cdr3_length: 15; cdr3_aa: CASSLVVSNTGELFF; cdr3_nt: TGCGCCAGCAGCTTGGTTGTCTCGAACACCGGGGAGCTGTTTTTT
d_call: -; clone_size: -; j_call: TRBJ2-3; v_call: TRBV3-1/TRBV3-2; cdr3_length: 17; cdr3_aa: CASSQDMQAMGADTQYF; cdr3_nt: TGTGCCAGCAGCCAAGACATGCAGGCGATGGGAGCCGATACGCAGTATTTT
d_call: TRBD1; clone_size: -; j_call: TRBJ1-2; v_call: TRBV7-2; cdr3_length: 13; cdr3_aa: CASSAGQGYGYTF; cdr3_nt: TGTGCCAGCAGCGCGGGACAGGGCTATGGCTACACCTTC
d_call: -; clone_size: -; j_call: TRBJ1-1; v_call: TRBV29-1; cdr3_length: 14; cdr3_aa: CSVNPRTANTEAFF; cdr3_nt: TGCAGCGTTAATCCTCGGACAGCGAACACTGAAGCTTTCTTT
d_call: -; clone_size: -; j_call: TRBJ2-3; v_call: TRBV7-9; cdr3_length: 14; cdr3_aa: CASSPRPSTDTQYF; cdr3_nt: TGTGCCAGCAGCCCTAGACCCAGTACAGATACGCAGTATTTT
d_call: TRBD2; clone_size: -; j_call: TRBJ2-5; v_call: TRBV2; cdr3_length: 15; cdr3_aa: CASSLVAGGQETQYF; cdr3_nt: TGTGCCAGCAGTCTCGTAGCGGGAGGTCAGGAGACCCAGTACTTC
d_call: -; clone_size: -; j_call: TRBJ2-2; v_call: TRBV7-8; cdr3_length: 13; cdr3_aa: CASSPVNTGELFF; cdr3_nt: TGTGCCAGCAGCCCGGTGAACACCGGGGAGCTGTTTTTT
d_call: TRBD1; clone_size: -; j_call: TRBJ1-6; v_call: TRBV5-1; cdr3_length: 15; cdr3_aa: CASSSSGTGPTPLHF; cdr3_nt: TGCGCCAGCAGCTCCAGCGGGACAGGGCCGACACCCCTCCACTTT
d_call: TRBD2; clone_size: -; j_call: TRBJ2-3; v_call: TRBV7-2; cdr3_length: 16; cdr3_aa: CASSYTAGTSTDTQYF; cdr3_nt: TGTGCCAGCAGCTATACAGCGGGAACCAGCACAGATACGCAGTATTTT
d_call: TRBD2; clone_size: -; j_call: TRBJ2-7; v_call: TRBV5-6; cdr3_length: 15; cdr3_aa: CASSLSPGGRYEQYF; cdr3_nt: TGTGCCAGCAGCCTCTCCCCGGGAGGGCGCTACGAGCAGTACTTC
d_call: TRBD2; clone_size: -; j_call: TRBJ2-7; v_call: TRBV4-2; cdr3_length: 14; cdr3_aa: CASSQLAGIYEQYF; cdr3_nt: TGTGCCAGCAGCCAACTAGCGGGGATTTACGAGCAGTACTTC
d_call: TRBD1; clone_size: -; j_call: TRBJ1-3; v_call: TRBV7-9; cdr3_length: 18; cdr3_aa: CASSLGGGGASSGNTIYF; cdr3_nt: TGTGCCAGCAGCTTAGGTGGAGGGGGCGCGAGCTCTGGAAACACCATATATTTT
d_call: TRBD2; clone_size: -; j_call: TRBJ2-3; v_call: TRBV11-2; cdr3_length: 19; cdr3_aa: CASSSGTSGGYPHTDTQYF; cdr3_nt: TGTGCCAGCAGCTCCGGGACTAGCGGGGGATATCCCCACACAGATACGCAGTATTTT
d_call: -; clone_size: -; j_call: TRBJ2-5; v_call: TRBV7-9; cdr3_length: 11; cdr3_aa: CASNFEETQYF; cdr3_nt: TGTGCCAGCAACTTCGAAGAGACCCAGTACTTC
d_call: TRBD2; clone_size: -; j_call: TRBJ2-3; v_call: TRBV6-2/TRBV6-3; cdr3_length: 17; cdr3_aa: CASSYSKRGGDTDTQYF; cdr3_nt: TGTGCCAGCAGTTACTCGAAACGGGGAGGGGACACAGATACGCAGTATTTT
d_call: -; clone_size: -; j_call: TRBJ2-7; v_call: TRBV18; cdr3_length: 15; cdr3_aa: CASSPTPGVSYEQYF; cdr3_nt: TGTGCCAGCTCACCAACGCCAGGGGTGTCCTACGAGCAGTACTTC
d_call: -; clone_size: -; j_call: TRBJ1-1; v_call: TRBV10-3; cdr3_length: 15; cdr3_aa: CAISEYQEGNTEAFF; cdr3_nt: TGTGCCATCAGTGAGTACCAAGAGGGGAACACTGAAGCTTTCTTT
d_call: TRBD1; clone_size: -; j_call: TRBJ1-2; v_call: TRBV19; cdr3_length: 16; cdr3_aa: CASSQTPGQGQYGYTF; cdr3_nt: TGTGCCAGTAGCCAGACTCCGGGACAGGGTCAGTATGGCTACACCTTC
d_call: TRBD2; clone_size: -; j_call: TRBJ2-7; v_call: TRBV11-3; cdr3_length: 16; cdr3_aa: CAIPWETSGSPWGQYF; cdr3_nt: TGTGCCATTCCGTGGGAGACTAGCGGGAGCCCGTGGGGGCAGTACTTC
d_call: TRBD1; clone_size: -; j_call: TRBJ2-5; v_call: TRBV28; cdr3_length: 15; cdr3_aa: CASSITGGPRETQYF; cdr3_nt: TGTGCCAGCAGTATAACAGGGGGCCCCCGAGAGACCCAGTACTTC
d_call: -; clone_size: -; j_call: TRBJ2-7; v_call: TRBV4-3; cdr3_length: 15; cdr3_aa: CASSQDLTLSYEQYF; cdr3_nt: TGCGCCAGCAGCCAAGATCTGACTTTATCGTACGAGCAGTACTTC
d_call: -; clone_size: once; j_call: TRBJ2-3; v_call: TRBV10-3; cdr3_length: 11; cdr3_aa: CAISDAGTQYF; cdr3_nt: TGTGCCATCAGTGACGCAGGTACGCAGTATTTT
d_call: TRBD1; clone_size: -; j_call: TRBJ1-2; v_call: TRBV11-2; cdr3_length: 14; cdr3_aa: CASSFGQADYGYTF; cdr3_nt: TGTGCCAGCAGCTTCGGACAGGCCGACTATGGCTACACCTTC
d_call: -; clone_size: -; j_call: TRBJ1-4; v_call: TRBV7-3; cdr3_length: 17; cdr3_aa: CASSFPSTGRPNEKLFF; cdr3_nt: TGTGCCAGCAGCTTCCCATCAACAGGGCGCCCTAATGAAAAACTGTTTTTT
d_call: -; clone_size: -; j_call: TRBJ2-7; v_call: TRBV12-3/TRBV12-4; cdr3_length: 13; cdr3_aa: CASSFGSSYEQYF; cdr3_nt: TGTGCCAGCAGTTTTGGGAGCTCCTACGAGCAGTACTTC
d_call: -; clone_size: -; j_call: TRBJ2-3; v_call: TRBV5-1; cdr3_length: 13; cdr3_aa: CASSLQGLDTQYF; cdr3_nt: TGCGCCAGCAGCTTGCAGGGGTTGGATACGCAGTATTTT